This TCR beta chain is from a study of CD8 T cells in Susac syndrome. CD8+ and CD4+ T cells taken from blood had their TCR beta sequenced. Purification of the CD8+ and CD4+ T cells relied on negative isolation, and TEMRA cells underwent FACS enrichment. RNA amounts of about 0.45 to 1 ug underwent reverse transcription with random hexamers. One entry per CDR3 protein, called by TCRdb with MiXCR from the immunoSEQ multiplex PCR reads. This sample carries about 66,000 distinct CDR3 sequences, 85% to 95% of them seen once, and the ten largest clones take 0.45% to 0.65%. Comments on this clonotype: Antigen unknown.

Between the trimmed V and J ends, which lost 0 bases and 1 base, there was a span of 13 bases. This CDR3 is built from 16 residues. Germline values: CDR1 SGDLS, CDR2 YYNGEE. Findings and limits, study-wide: That the number of individuals in its TCR sequencing and HLA analysis was relatively small was acknowledged by the study.

The sample was CD8+ T cells from PBMCs. The gene calls are TRBV9 and TRBJ2-5, with D tentatively TRBD2 (5 bases). This sequence was found in a human donor with multiple sclerosis. This CDR3 is CASSVEAGPPQETQYF. CDR3 DNA sequence: TGTGCCAGCAGCGTAGAGGCGGGTCCACCCCAAGAGACCCAGTACTTC.